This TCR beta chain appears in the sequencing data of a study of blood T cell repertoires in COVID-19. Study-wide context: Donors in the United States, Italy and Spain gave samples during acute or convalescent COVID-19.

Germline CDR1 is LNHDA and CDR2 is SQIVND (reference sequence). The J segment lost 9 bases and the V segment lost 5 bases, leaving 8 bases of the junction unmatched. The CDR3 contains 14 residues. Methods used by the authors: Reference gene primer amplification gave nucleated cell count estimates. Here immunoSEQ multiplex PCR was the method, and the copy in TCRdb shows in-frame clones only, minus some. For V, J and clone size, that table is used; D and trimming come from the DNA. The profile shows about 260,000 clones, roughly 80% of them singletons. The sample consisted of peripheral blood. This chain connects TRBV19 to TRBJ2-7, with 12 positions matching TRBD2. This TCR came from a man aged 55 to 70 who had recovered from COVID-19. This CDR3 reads CASSPGLAGTGQYF. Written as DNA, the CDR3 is TGTGCCAGTAGTCCGGGACTAGCGGGTACGGGGCAGTACTTC.